This T cell receptor beta chain is from a study of T cell clones after liver transplantation. This table comes from immunoSEQ multiplex PCR, and its TCRdb copy is limited to in-frame clones, with some not included. The sample includes over 100,000 clones, roughly 80% of them seen just once. Unmatched junction bases numbered 4, after V lost 0 bases and J lost 8 bases. There are 15 residues in the CDR3. Germline values: CDR1 SGHAT, CDR2 FQNNGV. The sample here was CD4+ T cells from blood, taken before liver transplant. The clonotype comes from a human donor who received a liver transplant. The chain couples TRBV11-2 to TRBJ1-4; 9 nucleotides match TRBD1. CDR3 bases: TGTGCCAGCAGCTTAGATGGGACAGGGAAGGAAAAACTGTTTTTT. This translates into CASSLDGTGKEKLFF.